The rows below give T cell receptor beta chains drawn from one sample of a study of beta chain features in type 1 diabetes. TCRdb keeps only in-frame clones here, not all; method: immunoSEQ multiplex PCR. The sample carries 350,000 to 450,000 clones, around 15% recorded once. The specimen was naive CD4+ T cells from blood. These receptors all stem from a woman between 18 and 30 years old in good health. Each CDR3 is given without its conserved first and last residue.

TRBJ2-5	TRBV18	ASSPRWVGETRETQY
TRBJ2-3	TRBV7-9	ASSSWTSGNLITDTQY
TRBJ2-1	TRBV29-1	SERLAEGSYNEQF
TRBJ2-2	TRBV2	ASRPPSGVNTGELF
TRBJ2-6	TRBV28	ASGTTGTGANVLT
TRBJ1-2	TRBV2	ASSAQGTNYGYT
TRBJ2-1	TRBV9	ASSPPAGYYNEQF
TRBJ2-7	TRBV15	ATGEGVAGTYEQY
TRBJ2-7	TRBV30	AWSLVTIVQY
TRBJ2-7	TRBV28	ASRVGGALYEQY
TRBJ1-5	TRBV2	ASSEVAGNQPQH
TRBJ2-1	TRBV10-3	AISDSGRSLGEQF
TRBJ2-3	TRBV28	ASNGAGSTDTQY
TRBJ2-5	TRBV28	ASGPGQQETQY
TRBJ2-7	TRBV5-1	ASSLAVSYEQY
TRBJ2-7	TRBV5-6	ASSSGTASYEQY
TRBJ2-1	TRBV28	ASSELPSYNEQF
TRBJ2-1	TRBV5-1	ASSLGQGAYEQF
TRBJ2-3	TRBV20-1	SARVTDTQY
TRBJ1-5	TRBV7-2	ASSLVGGDSNQPQH
TRBJ2-4	TRBV5-1	ASSPRDPGGNIQY
TRBJ1-1	TRBV30	AWKDRLVKTEAF
TRBJ2-3	TRBV5-1	ASSPGTSGTDTQY
TRBJ1-1	TRBV20-1	SATRNTEAF
TRBJ1-1	TRBV5-1	ASSLGSGEGTEAF
TRBJ2-1	TRBV5-1	ASSLASANYNEQF
TRBJ2-5	TRBV7-9	ASSAGTARRETQY
TRBJ2-7	TRBV14	ASSQARGTGYEQY
TRBJ2-4	TRBV28	ASSLLSWTSGRNIQY
TRBJ2-7	TRBV18	ASSPVTSSYEQY
TRBJ1-1	TRBV9	ASSAREGRDTEAF
TRBJ2-1	TRBV29-1	SVKILAGGSNEQF
TRBJ2-2	TRBV2	ASSVTNGGTGELF
TRBJ2-2	TRBV7-9	ASGAPVGELF
TRBJ1-3	TRBV7-8	ASSLGLDNSGNTIY
TRBJ2-1	TRBV30	AWSPDRPNEQF
TRBJ1-3	TRBV30	AWSVTRAGNTIY
TRBJ1-2	TRBV6-5	ASSPGFGYT
TRBJ2-2	TRBV28	ASTIAGELF
TRBJ1-2	TRBV27	ASRGHQHYGYT
TRBJ2-1	TRBV6-5	ASTLSGRPYNEQF
TRBJ1-5	TRBV7-2	ASSSLGQGYNQPQH
TRBJ1-2	TRBV28	ASLTGGAVYT
TRBJ2-7	TRBV25-1	ASSARGEQY
TRBJ2-1	TRBV5-6	ASSFLTSGNNEQF